A single sample gave rise to the 9 T cell receptor beta chains below, sequenced in a study of shared clonotypes between healthy human individuals. Method: immunoSEQ multiplex PCR; TCRdb's copy keeps in-frame clones and lacks some. The sample contains around 100,000 clones, around 71% of which appear only once. The sequencing input was memory CD8+ T cells sorted from blood. Subset: CD45RO+ cells pooled with CCR7-negative TemRA cells. The receptors shown here come from a woman aged 25 to 39 in good health.

The chain joins TRBV5-1 to TRBJ2-7; maybe TRBD2 (6 bases). Trimming removed 3 bases from V and 3 bases from J, with 16 bases in between. Germline V gene sequence: CDR1 SGHRS, CDR2 YFSETQ. CDR3 length: 15 residues. CDR3 sequence reads: CASSYRPGLDYEQYF. CDR3 nucleotides: TGCGCCAGCAGCTATAGACCGGGACTCGACTACGAGCAGTACTTC.

The chain is built from TRBV19 and TRBJ1-5; TRBD1 is a possible D gene (5 bases). Trimming pared 5 bases from V and 0 bases from J, leaving 14 bases between. This CDR3 comprises 16 residues. The V gene's germline CDR1 is LNHDA and CDR2 SQIVND (reference sequence). The CDR3 DNA reads as TGTGCCAGTAGTGTTGGGGGAGTATATAGCAATCAGCCCCAGCATTTT. Translating gives CASSVGGVYSNQPQHF.

This CDR3 reads CASSVGGTPTGEQYF. The CDR3 DNA follows: TGTGCCAGCAGCGTAGGAGGGACACCAACCGGCGAGCAGTACTTC. The gene calls are TRBV9 and TRBJ2-7; tentative D call: TRBD1 (6 bases). The germline V gene encodes CDR1 SGDLS and CDR2 YYNGEE. This CDR3 contains 15 residues. V was cut by 0 bases and J by 6 bases, with 16 bases left in between.

This clone was seen a few times. The chain is built from TRBV10-3 and TRBJ2-1; D is unclear. V was shortened by 0 bases and J by 4 bases, with 7 bases between the two germline ends. The germline V gene has CDR1 ENHRY and CDR2 SYGVKD. This CDR3 contains 14 residues. CDR3: CAISESAHYNEQFF. Here the CDR3 DNA reads TGTGCCATCAGTGAGTCGGCCCATTACAATGAGCAGTTCTTC.

Comments on this clone: With only one base between it and a far larger clone, this is likely a read error. In the same sample, other DNA sequences code for this CDR3. The J gene is TRBJ2-7, the V gene TRBV9; 12 bases are a match to TRBD2. The CDR3 is made up of 15 amino acids. From germline, CDR1 is SGDLS and CDR2 YYNGEE. Here the CDR3 DNA reads TGTGCTAGCAGCGAGACTAGCGGGAGCTCCTACGAGCAGTACTTC. Translation: CASSETSGSSYEQYF.

V and J are TRBV9 and TRBJ1-2; D unresolved. The germline V gene encodes CDR1 SGDLS and CDR2 YYNGEE. This CDR3 contains 15 residues. The germline V and J ends were trimmed by 3 bases and 3 bases, with 15 bases remaining between them. The CDR3 here is CASSGEEGPYYGYTF. The CDR3 region has the DNA TGTGCCAGCAGCGGGGAAGAAGGGCCGTACTATGGCTACACCTTC.

V and J are TRBV14 and TRBJ2-7, with 8 nucleotides matching TRBD2. CDR3 length: 15 amino acids. Germline trimming cut 1 base from V and 0 bases from J; bases unmatched to any gene: 2. The germline gives CDR1 SGHDN, CDR2 FVKESK. The CDR3 protein is CASSQASGGSYEQYF. The CDR3 DNA reads as TGTGCCAGCAGCCAAGCGAGCGGGGGCTCCTACGAGCAGTACTTC.

CDR3 in DNA: TGTGCCAGCAGCGGTTGGAGCCGAACCCAGTACTTC. It codes for CASSGWSRTQYF. The chain is built from TRBV7-9 and TRBJ2-5; D not resolved. Germline V lookup: CDR1 SEHNR, CDR2 FQNEAQ (reference sequence). Between the trimmed V and J ends, which lost 5 bases and 8 bases, there was a span of 12 bases. The CDR3 spans 12 residues.

This clone was seen many times. Other DNA sequences in the sample encode the same CDR3. The chain has TRBV2 and TRBJ2-7; D unclear. The CDR3 sequence is 13 residues long. Between the trimmed V and J ends, which lost 6 bases and 2 bases, there was a span of 11 bases. CDR1 is SNHLY, CDR2 FYNNEI, per germline. This CDR3 is CASRAPEPYEQYF. The CDR3 region has the DNA TGTGCCAGCAGGGCCCCCGAGCCCTACGAGCAGTACTTC.